Included here is one TCR beta chain sequence, with context. What it binds is not known. This record comes from a study of cytomegalovirus exposure and HLA in healthy donors. Here immunoSEQ multiplex PCR was the method, and the copy in TCRdb shows in-frame clones only, minus some. The repertoire holds 250,000 or so clones, with 85% to 90% as singletons. V lost 6 bases and J 3 bases, leaving 7 bases between the germline ends. Germline V CDR1 and CDR2: MNHEY, SVGAGI. CDR3 length equals 12 residues. Study-wide results and limits: First-cohort TCR clusters tended to co-occur in the roughly 130 validation repertoires, a later analysis found. The authors listed some 160 TCR beta chains as cytomegalovirus-associated.

The TCR originated in a man younger than 30 in good health and CMV-seronegative. The rearrangement uses TRBV6-5 and TRBJ2-3, with unresolved D. The specimen was PBMCs. The CDR3 nucleotides read TGTGCCAGCAGGGGCTTAACAGATACGCAGTATTTT. Its protein product is CASRGLTDTQYF.